One TCR beta chain is described in this entry. Its target is not known. The CDR3 covers 13 residues. The V gene's germline CDR1 is SGHRS and CDR2 YFSETQ. Trimming pared 2 bases from V and 10 bases from J, leaving 13 bases between. Participants, patients aged 18 to 65, had newly diagnosed hyperthyroidism with a duration under 2 months. Orbital computed tomography, thyroid ultrasound, serum thyroxine and TRAb, and clinical symptoms together informed the diagnoses. The sample of blood was obtained at first hyperthyroidism diagnosis (before any ophthalmopathy symptoms). This entry comes from a study of T cells in Graves' hyperthyroidism and ophthalmopathy. The study, taken as a whole, reports: By a 13 V-J model, ophthalmopathy was set apart from stable hyperthyroidism.

Amplification targeted TCR beta CDR3 regions from RNA transcripts. HTBI primers were the set used in a first-round RT-PCR of the TCR CDR3. TCRdb redid the calling of the multiplex PCR reads with MiXCR, one entry per CDR3 protein. The sample consists of under 300,000 distinct CDR3 sequences, 13% of them appearing once. The sample taken for sequencing was blood. The gene calls are TRBV5-1 and TRBJ2-1, with D possibly matching TRBD2 (5 bases). This sequence was found in a woman under 40 with Graves' hyperthyroidism that later progressed to Graves' ophthalmopathy. The CDR3 region is CASSFGLLKEQFF. The CDR3 coding sequence is TGCGCCAGCAGCTTCGGACTGCTTAAGGAGCAGTTCTTC. The full variable domain, with the rest looked up from reference TRBV5-1 and TRBJ2-1, is KAGVTQTPRYLIKTRGQQVTLSCSPISGHRSVSWYQQTPGQGLQFLFEYFSETQRNKGNFPGRFSGRQFSNSRSEMNVSTLELGDSALYLCASSFGLLKEQFFGPGTRLTVL.